This passage covers 19 T cell receptor beta chains from one sample sequenced in a study of response to subunit inactivated influenza vaccine. MiXCR, run by TCRdb on the RT-PCR reads, gives a single entry per CDR3 protein. This sample has 700,000 to 900,000 distinct CDR3 sequences; around 20% occur once, and the top ten carry roughly 10%. The sequencing used PBMCs from blood, collected approximately 5 days after vaccination. All receptors come from a man aged 45 to 65 who received an inactivated influenza vaccine.

This chain links TRBV2 with TRBJ2-7; TRBD2 matches at 10 bases. The V gene end was trimmed by 7 bases and the J gene end by 2 bases; junction bases not matched to a gene: 8. The CDR3 sequence is 15 residues long. Germline CDR1 and CDR2: SNHLY and FYNNEI. CDR3 region: CASTREAGGTYEQYF. The DNA for the CDR3 is TGTGCCAGCACTCGAGAAGCGGGAGGGACCTACGAGCAGTACTTC.

For this clonotype: A much bigger clone sits one base away, suggesting this may be a read error. The chain couples TRBV29-1 to TRBJ2-7, with D tentatively TRBD1 (5 bases). This CDR3 region has 14 residues. Germline V gives CDR1 SQVTM, CDR2 ANQGSEA. DNA for the CDR3: TGCAGCGTTGAAGATTTCCAGGGTACCTACAAGCAGTACTTC. Translation: CSVEDFQGTYKQYF.

The V and J genes are TRBV12-3 or TRBV12-4 and TRBJ2-3; D uncertain. The V end was cut by 4 bases, the J end by 1 base, with 9 bases between. The CDR3 runs to 14 residues. The CDR3 region has the DNA TGTGCCAGCAGTTCTAACGTGCGCACAGATACGCAGTATTTT. Translating it yields CASSSNVRTDTQYF.

The chain links TRBV7-3 to TRBJ1-5; D perhaps matches TRBD1 (6 bases). V lost 1 base and J lost 9, with 19 bases in between. The CDR3 runs to 16 residues. The germline gives CDR1 SGHTA, CDR2 FQGTGA. Here the CDR3 DNA reads TGTGCCAGCAGCTTAAAGACCGGACAGACCTCGGGGCCCCAGCATTTT. This encodes CASSLKTGQTSGPQHF.

The V and J genes are TRBV20-1 and TRBJ1-3; the D is unclear. This CDR3 is 14 amino acids long. V lost 3 bases and J 0 bases, leaving 9 bases between the germline ends. The germline V gene encodes CDR1 DFQATT and CDR2 SNEGSKA (reference sequence). As DNA, the CDR3 is TGCAGTGCTAGGGGTTACTACTCTGGAAACACCATATATTTT. This translates into CSARGYYSGNTIYF.

This clonotype was observed a handful of times. The chain carries TRBV20-1 and TRBJ1-5, with D possibly being TRBD1 (5 bases). Germline V CDR1 and CDR2: DFQATT, SNEGSKA (reference sequence). The CDR3 sequence is 11 residues long. CDR3: CITRGDQPQHF. Written as DNA, the CDR3 is TGCATTACGAGGGGTGATCAGCCCCAGCATTTT.

The genes are TRBV6-5 and TRBJ2-7, with D perhaps matching TRBD2 (5 bases). Deletions cut 2 bases from V and 3 bases from J, with 14 bases between. The CDR3 runs to 15 residues. Germline CDR1 reads MNHEY; CDR2 reads SVGAGI. CDR3 region: CASSYPGRALYEQYF. The CDR3 coding sequence is TGTGCCAGCAGTTACCCGGGAAGGGCCCTCTACGAGCAGTACTTC.

J is TRBJ2-3 and V is TRBV12-3 or TRBV12-4; unclear D gene. Trimming stripped 8 bases from V and 0 bases from J, with 15 bases between. CDR3 length: 15 amino acids. This CDR3 reads CASCKLNPSTDTQYF. The CDR3 bases are TGTGCCAGCTGCAAGTTAAACCCGAGCACAGATACGCAGTATTTT.

The chain uses TRBV10-3 and TRBJ1-2; TRBD1 matches 10 bases. The CDR3 is 14 residues long. V was pared by 2 bases and J by 8 bases, with 5 bases of the junction left unmatched. Germline lookup yields CDR1 ENHRY and CDR2 SYGVKD. CDR3 residues: CAISERDRGGGYTF. The CDR3 DNA is TGTGCCATCAGTGAGCGGGACAGGGGAGGGGGCTACACCTTC.

The V call is TRBV7-9, the J call TRBJ2-7; 8 nucleotides agree with TRBD1. Germline CDR1 SEHNR, CDR2 FQNEAQ (reference sequence). Trimming cost V 5 bases and J 5 bases; bases outside gene matches: 5. The CDR3 has 13 residues. In DNA, the CDR3 is TGTGCCAGCAGCCGACAGGGGCCAGACGAGCAGTACTTC. Translated: CASSRQGPDEQYF.

The sample holds many counts of this clonotype. The V call is TRBV5-1, the J call TRBJ2-5; D gene uncertain. Germline CDR1 is SGHRS and CDR2 is YFSETQ. V dropped 0 bases and J dropped 2 bases, with 8 bases sitting between them. The CDR3 covers 14 residues. In DNA, the CDR3 is TGCGCCAGCAGCTTGGACGGCAGACAAGAGACCCAGTACTTC. Translated: CASSLDGRQETQYF.

This clonotype came up a few times. This rearrangement joins TRBV5-1 to TRBJ2-5; no clear D gene. The V end lost 3 bases, the J end lost 2 bases, and 8 bases lay between the germline ends. The germline gives CDR1 SGHRS, CDR2 YFSETQ. The length of the CDR3 is 13 residues. Here the CDR3 DNA reads TGCGCCAGCAGCTATCCAGAGCAAGAGACCCAGTACTTC. Translated, it gives CASSYPEQETQYF.

V gene TRBV7-6 combines with J gene TRBJ2-5; 7 positions match TRBD1. There are 17 residues in the CDR3. V lost 5 bases to trimming and J lost 4 bases; unmatched junction nucleotides: 16. CDR1 is SGHVS, CDR2 FNYEAQ, per germline. CDR3 residues: CASSLRVTNTGAETQYF. The CDR3 region has the DNA TGTGCCAGCAGCCTCCGGGTGACGAACACAGGGGCAGAGACCCAGTACTTC.

The chain carries TRBV6-2 or TRBV6-3 and TRBJ2-3; no definite D call. The V end lost 2 bases, the J end lost 4 bases, and 7 bases lay between the germline ends. Germline-derived CDR1 and CDR2 are MNHEY and SVGEGT. The CDR3 loop spans 13 amino acids. DNA for the CDR3: TGTGCCAGCAGTTACGCCGGTTCAGATACGCAGTATTTT. Translation gives CASSYAGSDTQYF.

The chain employs TRBV7-2 and TRBJ1-1; D is undetermined. This CDR3 spans 14 amino acids. CDR1 is SGHTA and CDR2 is FQGNSA in the germline V gene. Trimming removed 3 bases from V and 11 bases from J, with 19 bases in between. CDR3: CASSLSLRFDVAFF. The CDR3, as DNA: TGTGCCAGCAGCTTGTCCTTGAGGTTCGATGTGGCTTTCTTT. The whole variable domain, filled in from reference TRBV7-2 and TRBJ1-1, reads GAGVSQSPSNKVTEKGKDVELRCDPISGHTALYWYRQSLGQGLEFLIYFQGNSAPDKSGLPSDRFSAERTGGSVSTLTIQRTQQEDSAVYLCASSLSLRFDVAFFGQGTRLTVV.

V and J are TRBV4-2 and TRBJ2-7; D is unresolved. From germline, CDR1 is LGHNA and CDR2 YNFKEQ. The length of the CDR3 is 14 residues. V was trimmed by 0 bases and J by 4 bases, leaving 10 bases between them. The CDR3 DNA is TGTGCCAGCAGCCAAGATCGACACCTATACGAGCAGTACTTC. Encoded protein: CASSQDRHLYEQYF.

V usage is TRBV29-1 and J usage is TRBJ2-3; perhaps TRBD2 as D (5 bases). Germline V CDR1 and CDR2: SQVTM, ANQGSEA. Trimming took 2 bases from V and 5 from J, leaving 11 bases between them. The CDR3 spans 13 residues. CDR3 amino acids: CSVEFWERDTQYF. The CDR3 coding sequence is TGCAGCGTTGAATTTTGGGAGCGAGATACGCAGTATTTT.

The chain couples TRBV20-1 to TRBJ2-2; 9 bases match TRBD1. The CDR3 runs to 16 residues. Losses at the gene ends were 5 bases for V and 0 bases for J; bases not matched to a gene: 7. Germline lookup yields CDR1 DFQATT and CDR2 SNEGSKA (reference sequence). CDR3 sequence: CSAPAGTGTNTGELFF. CDR3 nucleotide sequence: TGCAGTGCTCCAGCCGGGACAGGGACGAACACCGGGGAGCTGTTTTTT.

The rearrangement uses TRBV6-5 and TRBJ2-1; D could derive from TRBD1 or TRBD2 (6 bases each). Deletions cut 0 bases from V and 6 bases from J, with 15 bases between. From germline, CDR1 is MNHEY and CDR2 SVGAGI. This CDR3 contains 16 residues. The CDR3 protein is CASSYSRRWGANEQFF. The DNA of the CDR3 is TGTGCCAGCAGTTACTCGAGGAGATGGGGGGCCAATGAGCAGTTCTTC.